This TCR beta chain came from a study of T cells in localized non-small cell lung cancer. Turning to this clone: Its antigen is currently unknown.

V was clipped by 4 bases and J by 1 base, with 10 bases between them. This CDR3 contains 14 residues. Germline CDR1 and CDR2: SNHLY and FYNNEI. Data came from immunoSEQ multiplex PCR; TCRdb stores just in-frame clones and leaves some out. The repertoire holds around 30,000 clones, 88% seen once, with over 10% in the top ten. Whole-study findings and limits: Because researchers sequenced only one region of the tumor, heterogeneity is still possible. Overall survival was longer when the density of T cells in the blood was higher. Median detection of top 100 tumor clones in adjacent lung was under 75 clones. Uninvolved adjacent lung had more T cell clonality than any other tissue, topping tumor.

The rearrangement uses TRBV2 and TRBJ1-2; D remains unclear. The sequencing used peripheral blood, collected before any cancer treatment. The receptor was derived from a female donor at least 60 years old with stage III squamous cell lung carcinoma. CDR3 amino acids: CASSGSRLNYGYTF. As DNA, the CDR3 is TGTGCCAGCAGTGGGAGCAGACTTAACTATGGCTACACCTTC.